This T cell receptor (beta chain) was observed in a study of shared clonotypes between healthy human individuals (dated by TCRdb to about 2020). Some background on the complete study: A few men and two women, aged 18 to 49 years, made up the cohort. Blood TCR repertoires of a handful of healthy adults were deeply sequenced to estimate repertoire size and the extent of clonotype sharing between individuals. To increase sequencing depth and limit assay-specific biases, different laboratories used diverse techniques to prepare libraries and sequence TCR repertoires. Each donor's leukapheresis produced roughly between roughly 0.94 and 9.5 billion PBMCs.

This clone was detected ten times or more. Its antigen remains unidentified. No much larger clone is present one base from it, and per-base qualities are unavailable. The study at large found these results: Based on pairwise subsampling, the degree of clonotype sharing among donors was expected to be affected by sequencing depth. Because the study included a small number of donors, the genetic and exposure-history diversity represented was limited. Sampling was limited to blood, and TCR repertoires in tissue likely differ from TCR repertoires in blood.

Using the deep immunoSEQ assay, multiplex PCR amplified TCR CDR3 regions from genomic DNA. For each cell subset, the extracted genomic DNA was distributed evenly across all wells of several immunoSEQ 96-well plates, and each plate served as one replicate. Each replicate PCR for unsorted PBMC received about 0.3 ug genomic DNA, equal to about 30,000 T cell genomes. Ten immunoSEQ deep assay plates were used to sequence unsorted PBMC genomic DNA. The purified libraries were quantified using a Qubit 3.0 fluorometer, sized with a Bioanalyzer 2100, and then quantified again using the KAPA Library Quantification kit. Each immunoSEQ 96-well plate was sequenced on its own single-read 150-cycle Illumina NextSeq 550 flow cell. The study's own analysis went as follows. Because the immunoSEQ output held only junctional sequences and lacked quality scores, the filtering could not match the filtering applied to full-length reads. To assign V/J genes and CDR3, sequences were annotated against IMGT germline references using PyIR, a Python wrapper for IgBLAST v1.9. Reads were removed for weak V/J assignments (E-value above 1e-6), missing CDR3, stop codons, out-of-frame junctions, or ambiguous translated residues. A V3J clonotype was defined by an identical inferred V gene, J gene, and CDR3 amino acid sequence. Percentage overlap between repertoires was calculated by dividing the number of shared unique clonotypes by the size of the smaller repertoire. RTK rarefaction, the Chao1 estimator, and Recon v2.1 estimates of unobserved clonotypes were used to assess repertoire richness. TCRdb obtained this table from immuneACCESS and retained in-frame rearrangements with V and J assigned. These tables miss some clones; where compared with another copy, unresolved V genes account for less than half of the shortfall, and the remainder is unexplained. D and trimming were read from the DNA, whereas the V and J calls and clone size are those reported in that table. The sample table shows approximately 500,000 clones, and around 85% are seen once. The top ten constitute approximately 11% of the sample.

The donors were healthy, HIV-negative adults with no recently reported acute infections or vaccinations. Every donor was a Caucasian adult residing in Nashville, Tennessee, USA. For unsorted samples, 85 million to 100 million PBMCs were counted, and genomic DNA was extracted using the QIAamp DNA Blood Mini kit. Blood was obtained by leukapheresis, after which PBMCs were separated by Ficoll-Histopaque density gradient centrifugation and cryopreserved in liquid nitrogen vapor phase. Its CDR3 holds 15 amino acids, cysteine through phenylalanine. Of the read, only the CDR3 DNA is kept; its 45 bases are in frame from base 1. The germline V gene gives CDR1 as SQVTM and CDR2 as ANQGSEA. Trimming at the junction amounts to 4 bases on V and 3 bases on J, and the germline ends lie 18 bases apart.

This chain joins TRBV29-1 to TRBJ1-1; no confident D gene assignment can be made. Source material: PBMCs. This clonotype originated in a woman between 35 and 50 years old in good health. Some clones in this sample may be carry-over from other donors' samples. The CDR3 loop reads CSVAPHGERDTEAFF. In nucleotides, the sequence is TGCAGCGTTGCCCCGCATGGGGAGCGGGACACTGAAGCTTTCTTT. Supplemented by the reference TRBV29-1 and TRBJ1-1 proteins around the CDR3, the complete variable domain is SAVISQKPSRDICQRGTSLTIQCQVDSQVTMMFWYRQQPGQSLTLIATANQGSEATYESGFVIDKFPISRPNLTFSTLTVSNMSPEDSSIYLCSVAPHGERDTEAFFGQGTRLTVV.